A single sample gave rise to the 13 T cell receptor beta chains below, sequenced in a study of siplizumab effects on memory and regulatory T cells. Here immunoSEQ multiplex PCR was the method, and the copy in TCRdb shows in-frame clones only, minus some. The table includes around 65,000 clones, about 80% detected once. Sequences were obtained from memory CD4+ T cells sorted from blood. Source of these receptors: a human donor in good health.

The chain joins TRBV6-5 to TRBJ2-5; 7 bases align to TRBD2. CDR1 is MNHEY, CDR2 SVGAGI, per germline. With 5 bases clipped from V and 7 bases from J, the junction kept 7 bases outside the gene matches. CDR3 length: 13 residues. The chain's CDR3 is CASSLKTGGTQYF. The CDR3 region has the DNA TGTGCCAGCAGTCTAAAGACGGGGGGGACCCAGTACTTC.

This clone has just one count. The chain links TRBV6-1 to TRBJ1-6; the match to TRBD1 covers 8 bases. CDR1 is MNHNS and CDR2 is SASEGT in the germline V gene. The CDR3 sequence is 15 residues long. The V and J ends lost 7 bases and 5 bases, in that order; junction bases with no gene match: 7. CDR3: CASIPGQGNNSPLHF. The CDR3 bases are TGTGCCAGCATTCCAGGACAGGGTAATAATTCACCCCTCCACTTT.

With regard to this clone: Different DNA sequences within this sample yield the same CDR3. The chain couples TRBV5-1 to TRBJ1-1; tentatively, D is TRBD1 (5 bases). CDR1 SGHRS and CDR2 YFSETQ come from the germline V gene. This CDR3 contains 13 residues. Trimming took off 5 bases at V and 0 bases at J, with 8 bases between the two ends. The DNA for the CDR3 is TGCGCCAGCAGTCGGGACCTGAACACTGAAGCTTTCTTT. Protein product: CASSRDLNTEAFF. Full variable domain (outside the CDR3, taken from reference TRBV5-1 and TRBJ1-1): KAGVTQTPRYLIKTRGQQVTLSCSPISGHRSVSWYQQTPGQGLQFLFEYFSETQRNKGNFPGRFSGRQFSNSRSEMNVSTLELGDSALYLCASSRDLNTEAFFGQGTRLTVV.

The V call is TRBV21-1, the J call TRBJ2-3; the table calls TRBD1, which could not be checked here. TRBV21-1 is assigned pseudogene status. There are 13 residues in the CDR3. The CDR3 DNA reads TGTGCCAGCATCTTAGGGGCCACAGATACGCAGTATTTT. Its protein product is CASILGATDTQYF.

The V gene is TRBV29-1, the J gene TRBJ1-1, with no clear D. The germline V and J ends were trimmed by 6 bases and 2 bases, with 13 bases remaining between them. CDR1 SQVTM and CDR2 ANQGSEA come from the germline V gene. The CDR3 runs 13 residues. The DNA of the CDR3 is TGCAGCGTATCACTGACGGTTAACACTGAAGCTTTCTTT. Its translation is CSVSLTVNTEAFF.

As to this clone: In the same sample, other DNA sequences code for this CDR3. The genes are TRBV6-5 and TRBJ1-2; D might be TRBD1 (5 bases). Looked up from germline, CDR1 is MNHEY and CDR2 is SVGAGI. The CDR3 has 13 residues. The V gene lost 6 bases and the J gene lost 4 bases, with 12 bases spanning the gap. CDR3 DNA sequence: TGTGCCAGCAGCCCGGGACGGAGCTATGGCTACACCTTC. It translates to CASSPGRSYGYTF.

The rearrangement links TRBV2 to TRBJ2-5; D unclear. Germline V gene lookup returns CDR1 SNHLY and CDR2 FYNNEI. Trimming removed 6 bases from V and 1 base from J, with 6 bases in between. The CDR3 is 12 residues long. CDR3 protein: CASRGPQETQYF. The CDR3, as DNA: TGTGCCAGCAGGGGCCCCCAAGAGACCCAGTACTTC. Combining the CDR3 with reference TRBV2 and TRBJ2-5 gives the whole variable domain EPEVTQTPSHQVTQMGQEVILRCVPISNHLYFYWYRQILGQKVEFLVSFYNNEISEKSEIFDDQFSVERPDGSNFTLKIRSTKLEDSAMYFCASRGPQETQYFGPGTRLLVL.

The rearrangement uses TRBV7-9 and TRBJ1-1; D uncertain. Trimming pared 5 bases from V and 0 bases from J, leaving 7 bases between. The CDR3 loop spans 13 amino acids. The germline V gene encodes CDR1 SEHNR and CDR2 FQNEAQ (reference sequence). The DNA for the CDR3 is TGTGCCAGCAGCCCTCACATGAACACTGAAGCTTTCTTT. Its protein is CASSPHMNTEAFF.

This chain connects TRBV7-9 to TRBJ2-5; D assignment may be TRBD1 or TRBD2 (5 bases each). The DNA matches TRBJ2-7 better at its end, which makes the J call doubtful. This CDR3 spans 14 amino acids. Germline CDR1 SEHNR, CDR2 FQNEAQ (reference sequence). The CDR3 DNA sequence: TGTGCCAGCAGCTTAGCGGGACGGCTCTCCGAGCAGTACTTC. Amino acids: CASSLAGRLSEQYF.

Sample share makes this clone medium-sized. The J gene is TRBJ2-7, the V gene TRBV19; no definite D call. Trimming pared 3 bases from V and 2 bases from J, leaving 14 bases between. The CDR3 is 15 amino acids. Germline V lookup: CDR1 LNHDA, CDR2 SQIVND (reference sequence). The CDR3: CASSISGAGAYEQYF. The CDR3 DNA sequence: TGTGCCAGTAGTATCTCGGGCGCTGGGGCCTACGAGCAGTACTTC.

The V call is TRBV10-3, the J call TRBJ2-5, with 10 bases lining up with TRBD2. The DNA matches TRBJ2-7 better at its end, which makes the J call doubtful. Germline CDR1 and CDR2: ENHRY and SYGVKD. The CDR3 is 13 residues long. As DNA, the CDR3 is TGTGCCATCAAGGATAGCGGGGGGTACGAGCAGTACTTC. Its protein product is CAIKDSGGYEQYF.

This clone was seen a handful of times. V gene TRBV28 combines with J gene TRBJ1-4; 7 bases are a match to TRBD1. The CDR3 is 15 amino acids. Germline V CDR1 and CDR2: MDHEN, SYDVKM. V lost 4 bases to trimming and J lost 8 bases; unmatched junction nucleotides: 10. The CDR3 DNA reads TGTGCCAGCAGTTCCGATCTCGGGACAGCCGAAAAACTGTTTTTT. This translates into CASSSDLGTAEKLFF.

Sample share makes this clone medium-sized. The gene calls are TRBV11-3 and TRBJ2-1; possible D gene TRBD1, 5 bases. CDR1 SGHNT and CDR2 YENEEA come from the germline V gene. The CDR3 consists of 14 residues. Trimming took off 5 bases at V and 7 bases at J, with 15 bases between the two ends. The DNA for the CDR3 is TGTGCCAGCAGCCCAAACTATCAGGGTAATGAGCAGTTCTTC. It encodes CASSPNYQGNEQFF. The full variable domain, its missing parts supplied by reference TRBV11-3 and TRBJ2-1, is EAGVVQSPRYKIIEKKQPVAFWCNPISGHNTLYWYLQNLGQGPELLIRYENEEAVDDSQLPKDRFSAERLKGVDSTLKIQPAELGDSAVYLCASSPNYQGNEQFFGPGTRLTVL.